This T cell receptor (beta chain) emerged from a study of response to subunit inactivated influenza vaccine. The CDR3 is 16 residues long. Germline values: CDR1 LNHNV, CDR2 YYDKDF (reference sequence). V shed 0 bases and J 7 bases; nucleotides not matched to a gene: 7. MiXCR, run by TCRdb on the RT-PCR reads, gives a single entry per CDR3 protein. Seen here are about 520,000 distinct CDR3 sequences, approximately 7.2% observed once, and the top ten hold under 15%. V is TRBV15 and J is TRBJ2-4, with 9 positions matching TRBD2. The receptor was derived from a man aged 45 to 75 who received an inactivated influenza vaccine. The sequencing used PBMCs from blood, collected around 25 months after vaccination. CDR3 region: CATSREGSGRSNIQYF. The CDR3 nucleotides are TGTGCCACCAGCAGAGAGGGAAGCGGGAGGTCGAACATTCAGTACTTC.